Following are 20 T cell receptor beta chains from one sample sequenced in a study of shared clonotypes between healthy human individuals. Some clones are missing from TCRdb's copy, which holds only in-frame ones; the method was immunoSEQ multiplex PCR. Of some 2.1 million clones in the sample, about 95% were seen once. Naive CD8 populations comprised CD45RO-negative cells positively selected for CCR7, excluding terminally differentiated effector memory CD45RA+ cells. The source material was naive CD8+ T cells sorted from blood. These receptors all stem from a man aged 18-30 years in good health.

V usage is TRBV9 and J usage is TRBJ2-3, with D tentatively TRBD1 (8 bases). The CDR3 covers 20 residues. Germline loops: CDR1 SGDLS, CDR2 YYNGEE. V was pared by 3 bases and J by 2 bases, with 28 bases between. The DNA for the CDR3 is TGTGCCAGCAGCGCAAACCCGAAACAGGGGGGGACAGATATCACAGATACGCAGTATTTT. Protein: CASSANPKQGGTDITDTQYF.

The chain couples TRBV4-3 to TRBJ2-2; 10 nucleotides align to TRBD1. Germline loops: CDR1 LGHNA, CDR2 YSLEER. This CDR3 is built from 21 residues. Trimming took 0 bases from V and 1 from J; bases not matched to a gene: 14. The CDR3 sequence is CASSQDGVGGTGDRNTGELFF. The DNA for the CDR3 is TGCGCCAGCAGCCAAGATGGCGTTGGTGGGACAGGGGATCGGAACACCGGGGAGCTGTTTTTT.

This rearrangement joins TRBV6-1 to TRBJ1-5; D remains unclear. CDR1 is MNHNS, CDR2 SASEGT, per germline. V lost 2 bases and J 0 bases, leaving 17 bases between the germline ends. The CDR3 is made up of 18 amino acids. CDR3 DNA: TGTGCCAGCAGTGAAATACAGTCTCCTCGGGGTAGCAATCAGCCCCAGCATTTT. Its translation: CASSEIQSPRGSNQPQHF.

Turning to this clone: In the same sample, other DNA sequences code for this CDR3. The gene calls are TRBV29-1 and TRBJ2-7, with 9 positions matching TRBD2. After removal of 6 bases from V and 4 bases from J, the junction contained 7 bases not matched to a gene. Looked up from germline, CDR1 is SQVTM and CDR2 is ANQGSEA. CDR3 length: 13 amino acids. The DNA for the CDR3 is TGCAGCGTGGCCGGGACTAGCACTTACGAGCAGTACTTC. Its protein product is CSVAGTSTYEQYF.

The chain carries TRBV6-5 and TRBJ2-5; no reliable D call. The CDR3 sequence is 13 residues long. Trimming stripped 8 bases from V and 0 bases from J, with 10 bases between. Germline V lookup: CDR1 MNHEY, CDR2 SVGAGI. The CDR3 DNA reads as TGTGCCAGCTCGAAATCTAACCAAGAGACCCAGTACTTC. It codes for CASSKSNQETQYF.

The chain couples TRBV28 to TRBJ2-7; 10 nucleotides align to TRBD1. Germline-derived CDR1 and CDR2 are MDHEN and SYDVKM. With V trimmed by 3 bases and J by 2 bases, 16 bases remained unmatched. The CDR3 runs 19 residues. CDR3 sequence (DNA): TGTGCCAGCAGTTTTGCGCCGCACGAGGCGGGACAGGGGACCTACGAGCAGTACTTC. Residues: CASSFAPHEAGQGTYEQYF.

This clone was counted a single time. The chain couples TRBV27 to TRBJ2-5; 11 bases line up with TRBD2. V gave up 6 bases and J gave up 5 bases; unmatched junction bases: 8. This CDR3 region has 15 residues. Germline assignment: CDR1 MNHEY and CDR2 SMNVEV (reference sequence). CDR3 bases: TGTGCCAGCAGGGTACTAGCGGGGGAGAGGGAGACCCAGTACTTC. Its translation is CASRVLAGERETQYF.

The V and J genes are TRBV27 and TRBJ2-1; D not certain. The CDR3 spans 13 residues. V was trimmed by 5 bases and J by 9 bases, leaving 14 bases between them. Germline loops: CDR1 MNHEY, CDR2 SMNVEV (reference sequence). CDR3 sequence reads: CASSLLGNGEQFF. The CDR3 DNA is TGTGCCAGCAGTCTACTGGGGAACGGTGAGCAGTTCTTC.

V usage is TRBV2 and J usage is TRBJ2-4; 10 positions agree with TRBD2. The CDR3 runs to 16 residues. After removal of 4 bases from V and 4 bases from J, the junction contained 7 bases not matched to a gene. CDR1 is SNHLY, CDR2 FYNNEI, per germline. The CDR3 DNA follows: TGTGCCAGCAGTGTAGGGACTAGCGCGCTAAAAAACATTCAGTACTTC. It translates to CASSVGTSALKNIQYF. The variable domain in full, completed from reference TRBV2 and TRBJ2-4, reads EPEVTQTPSHQVTQMGQEVILRCVPISNHLYFYWYRQILGQKVEFLVSFYNNEISEKSEIFDDQFSVERPDGSNFTLKIRSTKLEDSAMYFCASSVGTSALKNIQYFGAGTRLSVL.

This clone was detected only once. DNA for the CDR3: TGTGCCAGCATCCGGTCCTCAGGGGGCTACAATGAGCAGTTCTTC. It yields the protein CASIRSSGGYNEQFF. The gene calls are TRBV27 and TRBJ2-1, with 7 bases that match TRBD1. The CDR3 consists of 15 residues. Per germline, CDR1 MNHEY and CDR2 SMNVEV (reference sequence). J lost 3 bases, V lost 7 bases, and 9 bases had no gene match.

The rearrangement links TRBV4-3 to TRBJ2-2, with 11 positions matching TRBD2. In germline, CDR1 is LGHNA, CDR2 YSLEER. V was clipped by 4 bases and J by 7 bases; unmatched bases: 8. The CDR3 extends over 16 amino acids. The CDR3 here is CASSPLVLAGVGELFF. The DNA of the CDR3 is TGCGCCAGCAGCCCACTAGTACTAGCGGGAGTCGGGGAGCTGTTTTTT.

This clone was detected once. The chain employs TRBV19 and TRBJ2-1; D is possibly TRBD1 (5 bases). The V end lost 4 bases, the J end lost 8 bases, and 12 bases lay between the germline ends. Germline assignment: CDR1 LNHDA and CDR2 SQIVND (reference sequence). There are 13 residues in the CDR3. In DNA, the CDR3 is TGTGCCAGTAGTACTAGGTGGGGCGATGAGCAGTTCTTC. As protein: CASSTRWGDEQFF. Full variable domain (outside the CDR3, taken from reference TRBV19 and TRBJ2-1): DGGITQSPKYLFRKEGQNVTLSCEQNLNHDAMYWYRQDPGQGLRLIYYSQIVNDFQKGDIAEGYSVSREKKESFPLTVTSAQKNPTAFYLCASSTRWGDEQFFGPGTRLTVL.

Points on this clone: This sample also contains other DNA sequences that code for the same CDR3. The CDR3 DNA is TGTGCCAGCAGCTTGGCCGCAGATACGCAGTATTTT. This sequence encodes CASSLAADTQYF. V is TRBV5-6 and J is TRBJ2-3, with unresolved D. The CDR3 is 12 residues long. CDR1 SGHDT and CDR2 YYEEEE come from the germline V gene. Trimming took 0 bases from V and 4 from J, leaving 3 bases between them. The full variable domain, completed using reference TRBV5-6 and TRBJ2-3, is DAGVTQSPTHLIKTRGQQVTLRCSPKSGHDTVSWYQQALGQGPQFIFQYYEEEERQRGNFPDRFSGHQFPNYSSELNVNALLLGDSALYLCASSLAADTQYFGPGTRLTVL.

This clone occurred a few times. The rearrangement uses TRBV7-9 and TRBJ2-7; 10 positions match TRBD1. The junction had 5 bases not matched to a gene; V was cut back by 4 bases and J by 2 bases. Germline V gives CDR1 SEHNR, CDR2 FQNEAQ (reference sequence). This CDR3 spans 15 amino acids. CDR3 in amino acids: CASSSAGTGAYEQYF. The CDR3, as DNA: TGTGCCAGCAGCTCCGCCGGGACAGGGGCCTACGAGCAGTACTTC.

The count of this clone is one. V and J are TRBV5-4 and TRBJ1-2; 7 bases line up with TRBD1. Germline CDR1 reads SGHNT; CDR2 reads YYREEE (reference sequence). The CDR3 is 18 residues long. The V segment lost 4 bases and the J segment 0 bases; nucleotides outside the gene matches: 15. The CDR3: CASSPTSGTALSNYGYTF. DNA for the CDR3: TGTGCCAGCAGCCCAACCTCCGGGACAGCGCTCTCTAACTATGGCTACACCTTC. The full variable domain, rest sourced from reference TRBV5-4 and TRBJ1-2, is ETGVTQSPTHLIKTRGQQVTLRCSSQSGHNTVSWYQQALGQGPQFIFQYYREEENGRGNFPPRFSGLQFPNYSSELNVNALELDDSALYLCASSPTSGTALSNYGYTFGSGTRLTVV.

This chain connects TRBV28 to TRBJ1-5; D remains unclear. The CDR3 contains 14 residues. Germline V gene sequence: CDR1 MDHEN, CDR2 SYDVKM. Trimming cost V 7 bases and J 0 bases, with 10 bases left between them. This CDR3 is CASILAGSNQPQHF. CDR3 bases: TGTGCCAGCATCCTCGCGGGTAGCAATCAGCCCCAGCATTTT.

V and J are TRBV23-1 and TRBJ2-1; a possible D gene is TRBD1 (6 bases). TRBV23-1 is recorded as an ORF, its role being uncertain. The V end lost 3 bases, the J end lost 10 bases, and 10 bases lay between the germline ends. This CDR3 region has 12 residues. Here the CDR3 DNA reads TGCGCCAGCAGTCAGCCAGGGGACGAGCAGTTCTTC. Protein: CASSQPGDEQFF.

Note on this clone: Additional DNA sequences in this sample encode the identical CDR3. V usage is TRBV4-1 and J usage is TRBJ1-4; 11 positions match TRBD1. This CDR3 spans 16 amino acids. The V and J ends lost 0 bases and 8 bases, in that order; junction bases with no gene match: 5. CDR1 is MGHRA, CDR2 YSYEKL, per germline. DNA for the CDR3: TGCGCCAGCAGCCAAGATCCCGGGACAGGGGGAGAAAAACTGTTTTTT. It is translated as CASSQDPGTGGEKLFF.

The chain uses TRBV4-3 and TRBJ1-1; D call uncertain. V dropped 0 bases and J dropped 10 bases, with 15 bases sitting between them. This CDR3 comprises 14 residues. Looked up from germline, CDR1 is LGHNA and CDR2 is YSLEER. CDR3: CASSQDPGQLGAFF. As DNA, the CDR3 is TGCGCCAGCAGCCAAGATCCGGGCCAGCTTGGAGCTTTCTTT.

The chain uses TRBV4-3 and TRBJ1-1; D is possibly TRBD1 (5 bases). This CDR3 contains 16 residues. Per the germline V gene, CDR1 is LGHNA and CDR2 is YSLEER. V lost 2 bases to trimming and J lost 1 base, with 14 bases between them. CDR3 protein: CASSQTSGTGNTEAFF. The CDR3 region has the DNA TGCGCCAGCAGCCAAACGTCGGGGACGGGGAACACTGAAGCTTTCTTT.